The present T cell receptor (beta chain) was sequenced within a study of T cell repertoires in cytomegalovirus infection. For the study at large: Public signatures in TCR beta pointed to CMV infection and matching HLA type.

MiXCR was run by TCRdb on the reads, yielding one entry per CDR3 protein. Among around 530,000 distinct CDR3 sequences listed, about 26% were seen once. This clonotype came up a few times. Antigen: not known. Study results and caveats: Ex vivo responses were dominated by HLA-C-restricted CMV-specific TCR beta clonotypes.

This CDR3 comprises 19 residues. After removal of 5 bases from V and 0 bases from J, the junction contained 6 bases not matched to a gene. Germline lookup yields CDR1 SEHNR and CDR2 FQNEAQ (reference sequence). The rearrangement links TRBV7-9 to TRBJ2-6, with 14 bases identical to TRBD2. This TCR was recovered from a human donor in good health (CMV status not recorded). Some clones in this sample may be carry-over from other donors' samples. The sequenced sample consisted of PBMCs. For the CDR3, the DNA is TGTGCCAGCAGCGAACCCGGGACTAGCGGGAGCTCTGGGGCCAACGTCCTGACTTTC. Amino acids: CASSEPGTSGSSGANVLTF.